This T cell receptor (beta chain) comes out of a study of blood T cell repertoires in COVID-19. Study members were between about 18 and 90 years old and lived in around 24 US regions. Recovery meant two consecutive negative NP/OP PCR tests, professional clearance, or resolved symptoms. Some clones are missing from TCRdb's copy, which holds only in-frame ones; the method was immunoSEQ multiplex PCR. Altogether 350,000 or so clones are present, about 92% being singletons, with the ten largest covering 15% to 20%. Trimming pared 5 bases from V and 5 bases from J, leaving 13 bases between. CDR1 and CDR2 from the germline V gene are SGHTA and FQGNSA. The length of the CDR3 is 13 residues.

The chain carries TRBV7-2 and TRBJ2-7; tentatively, D is TRBD2 (5 bases). Sequences were obtained from PBMCs or T cells enriched from blood (not recorded which). The clonotype was recovered from a woman between 25 and 40 years old who had recovered from COVID-19. This chain's CDR3 is CASSPRRADEQYF. The CDR3 DNA is TGTGCCAGCAGCCCTCGGCGAGCGGACGAGCAGTACTTC.